The clone carrying this T cell receptor (beta chain) appeared a single time. These data belong to a study of cytotoxic CD8 clonotypes in ibrutinib-treated CLL. Study-level background: The subjects consisted of 11 relapsed/refractory and approximately 15 treatment-naive individuals, with around 17 IGHV unmutated.

Germline values: CDR1 MNHEY, CDR2 SMNVEV (reference sequence). The CDR3 has 19 residues. V dropped 4 bases and J dropped 2; count of bases not matched to a gene: 11. This table comes from immunoSEQ multiplex PCR, and its TCRdb copy is limited to in-frame clones, with some not included. The sample has approximately 50,000 clones, approximately 71% seen once. The sequence derives from a human donor with chronic lymphocytic leukemia. The sequencing used PBMCs, collected after 12 months of ibrutinib treatment. The rearrangement uses TRBV27 and TRBJ2-1; 13 bases map to TRBD2. The chain's CDR3 is CASSSPGTSGKRPYNEQFF. CDR3 DNA: TGTGCCAGCAGTTCCCCCGGGACTAGCGGGAAGAGGCCCTACAATGAGCAGTTCTTC.